Following are 4 T cell receptor beta chains from one sample sequenced in a study of blood T cell repertoires in COVID-19. Data came from immunoSEQ multiplex PCR; TCRdb stores just in-frame clones and leaves some out. The sample lists 93,000 or so clones, approximately 84% occurring once. Input material: peripheral blood. These receptors originate from a human donor in a cohort sampled during active COVID-19.

The rearrangement uses TRBV19 and TRBJ1-3; tentatively, D is TRBD1 (5 bases). The germline V gene has CDR1 LNHDA and CDR2 SQIVND (reference sequence). Trimming took off 5 bases at V and 8 bases at J, with 16 bases between the two ends. This CDR3 has 14 residues. The CDR3 nucleotides are TGTGCCAGTAGTGACCGGGGGACGAGGGACACCATATATTTT. The encoded protein is CASSDRGTRDTIYF.

This clone was observed once. The CDR3 is CASSLRLAGGYNEQFF. CDR3 in DNA: TGTGCCAGCAGCCTCAGACTAGCGGGGGGCTACAATGAGCAGTTCTTC. This chain joins TRBV4-2 and TRBJ2-1, with 13 bases aligning to TRBD2. CDR1 LGHNA and CDR2 YNFKEQ come from the germline V gene. V lost 4 bases, J lost 3 bases, and 3 bases stayed unmatched. The CDR3 consists of 16 residues.

This clone was counted a few times. The rearrangement uses TRBV4-2 and TRBJ1-4; 7 nucleotides line up with TRBD1. With 4 bases clipped from V and 0 bases from J, the junction kept 5 bases outside the gene matches. The CDR3 covers 16 residues. Germline V gives CDR1 LGHNA, CDR2 YNFKEQ. CDR3 residues: CASSPITGATNEKLFF. CDR3 in DNA: TGTGCCAGCAGCCCTATCACAGGGGCAACTAATGAAAAACTGTTTTTT.

This chain connects TRBV11-2 to TRBJ1-6, with 7 bases fitting TRBD1. CDR1 is SGHAT, CDR2 FQNNGV, per germline. V was clipped by 4 bases and J by 7 bases; unmatched bases: 10. This CDR3 has 16 amino acids. The CDR3 DNA is TGTGCCAGCAGCTCCTGGGTTGGGACAGCCAATTCACCCCTCCACTTT. Translating gives CASSSWVGTANSPLHF. The whole variable domain, filled in from reference TRBV11-2 and TRBJ1-6, reads EAGVAQSPRYKIIEKRQSVAFWCNPISGHATLYWYQQILGQGPKLLIQFQNNGVVDDSQLPKDRFSAERLKGVDSTLKIQPAKLEDSAVYLCASSSWVGTANSPLHFGNGTRLTVT.